This TCR beta chain emerged from a study of blood T cell repertoires in COVID-19. Overall study: From T cells, B-cell-depleted T cells, or PBMCs came the material, which was cDNA or gDNA.

Original methodology: The authors estimated nucleated cell counts from reference gene primer amplification. Sequencing was performed with immunoSEQ multiplex PCR; in TCRdb, only in-frame clones are kept and a portion is missing. The DNA gave D and trimming, while V, J and clone size come from that table. Among around 200,000 clones, 80% were seen once, and the ten largest hold 7.4%. This clone occurred once. Cohorts were assigned according to the clinical history that participants reported. The CDR3 runs to 13 residues. Germline values: CDR1 MNHEY, CDR2 SVGAGI. V gave up 4 bases and J gave up 3 bases, with 10 bases separating them.

The chain is built from TRBV6-5 and TRBJ2-7; a weak D match, TRBD1 (6 bases). This receptor was identified in a woman aged 40 to 49 with acute COVID-19. Sequenced sample: PBMCs or T cells enriched from blood (not recorded which). The CDR3 nucleotides are TGTGCCAGCAGTTTGGACAGACTCTACGAGCAGTACTTC. It yields the protein CASSLDRLYEQYF.